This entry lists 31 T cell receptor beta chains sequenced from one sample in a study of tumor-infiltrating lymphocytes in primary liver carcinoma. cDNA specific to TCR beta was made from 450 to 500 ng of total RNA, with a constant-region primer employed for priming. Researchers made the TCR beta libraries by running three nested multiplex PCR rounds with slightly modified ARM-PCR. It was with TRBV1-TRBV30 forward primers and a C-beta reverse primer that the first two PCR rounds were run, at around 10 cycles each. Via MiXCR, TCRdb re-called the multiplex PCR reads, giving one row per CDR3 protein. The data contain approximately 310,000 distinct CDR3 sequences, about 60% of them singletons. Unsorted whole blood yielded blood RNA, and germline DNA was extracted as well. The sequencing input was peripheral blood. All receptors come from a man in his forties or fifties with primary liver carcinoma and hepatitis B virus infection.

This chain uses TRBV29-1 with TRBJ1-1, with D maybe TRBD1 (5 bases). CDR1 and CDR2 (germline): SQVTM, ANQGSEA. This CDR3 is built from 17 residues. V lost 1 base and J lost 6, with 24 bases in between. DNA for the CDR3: TGCAGCGTTGAAGTCATAAATTTGGACACCCAACGACCTGAAGCTTTCTTT. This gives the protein CSVEVINLDTQRPEAFF. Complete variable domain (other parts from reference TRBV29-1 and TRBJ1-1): SAVISQKPSRDICQRGTSLTIQCQVDSQVTMMFWYRQQPGQSLTLIATANQGSEATYESGFVIDKFPISRPNLTFSTLTVSNMSPEDSSIYLCSVEVINLDTQRPEAFFGQGTRLTVV.

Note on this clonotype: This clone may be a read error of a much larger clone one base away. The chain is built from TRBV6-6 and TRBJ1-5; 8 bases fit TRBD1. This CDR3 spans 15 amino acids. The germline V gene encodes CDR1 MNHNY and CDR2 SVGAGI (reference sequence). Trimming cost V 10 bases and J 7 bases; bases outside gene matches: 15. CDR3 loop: CAINGQGISGQPQHF. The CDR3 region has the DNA TGTGCCATCAACGGACAGGGAATCTCAGGGCAGCCCCAGCATTTT.

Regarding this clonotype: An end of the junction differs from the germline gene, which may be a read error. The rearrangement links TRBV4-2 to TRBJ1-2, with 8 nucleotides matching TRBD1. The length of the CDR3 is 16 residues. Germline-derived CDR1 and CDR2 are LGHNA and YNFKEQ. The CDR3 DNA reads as TGCGCCAGCAGCCAAGTCGTGCAGGGGGCGGACTATGGCTACACCTTC. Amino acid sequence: CASSQVVQGADYGYTF.

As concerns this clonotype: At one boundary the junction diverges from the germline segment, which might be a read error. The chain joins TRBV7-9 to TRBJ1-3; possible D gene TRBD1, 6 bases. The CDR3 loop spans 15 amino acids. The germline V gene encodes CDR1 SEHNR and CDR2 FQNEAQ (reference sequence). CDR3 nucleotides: TGTGCCAGCAGCTTTGTCAGGACAGCTGGAGACACCATCTATTTT. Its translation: CASSFVRTAGDTIYF.

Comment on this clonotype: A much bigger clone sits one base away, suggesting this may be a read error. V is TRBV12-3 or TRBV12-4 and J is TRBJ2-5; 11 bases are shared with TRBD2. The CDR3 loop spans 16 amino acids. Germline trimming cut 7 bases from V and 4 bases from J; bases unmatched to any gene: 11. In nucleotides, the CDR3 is TGTGCCAGCACCCTTCCGGGACTAGCGGCACGAGAGACCCAGTACTTC. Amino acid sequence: CASTLPGLAARETQYF.

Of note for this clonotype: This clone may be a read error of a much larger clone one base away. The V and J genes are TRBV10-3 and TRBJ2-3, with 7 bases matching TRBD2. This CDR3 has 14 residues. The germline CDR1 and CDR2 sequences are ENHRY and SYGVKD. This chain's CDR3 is CAINRAGSTDAQYF. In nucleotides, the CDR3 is TGTGCCATCAACCGAGCGGGATCCACAGATGCGCAGTATTTT.

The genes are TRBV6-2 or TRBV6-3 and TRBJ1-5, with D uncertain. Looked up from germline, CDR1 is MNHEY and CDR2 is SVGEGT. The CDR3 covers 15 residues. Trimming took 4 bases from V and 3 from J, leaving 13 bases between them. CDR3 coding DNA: TGTGCCAGCAGTTGGTACAATTCCGACAATCAGCCCCAGCATTTT. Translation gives CASSWYNSDNQPQHF.

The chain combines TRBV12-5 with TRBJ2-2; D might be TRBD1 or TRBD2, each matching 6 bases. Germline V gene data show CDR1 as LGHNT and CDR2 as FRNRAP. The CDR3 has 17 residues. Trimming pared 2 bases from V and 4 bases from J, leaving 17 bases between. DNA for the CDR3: TGTGCTAGTGGTTTGTTGATGGGGGGCGCATTCACCGGGGAGCTGTTTTTT. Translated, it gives CASGLLMGGAFTGELFF.

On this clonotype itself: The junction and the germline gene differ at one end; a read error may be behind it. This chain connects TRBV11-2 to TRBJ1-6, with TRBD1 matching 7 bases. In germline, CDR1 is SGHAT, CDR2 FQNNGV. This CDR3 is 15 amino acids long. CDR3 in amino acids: CVSSRTGADNSPLHF. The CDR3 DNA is TGTGTCAGCAGCCGAACAGGGGCGGATAATTCACCCCTCCACTTT.

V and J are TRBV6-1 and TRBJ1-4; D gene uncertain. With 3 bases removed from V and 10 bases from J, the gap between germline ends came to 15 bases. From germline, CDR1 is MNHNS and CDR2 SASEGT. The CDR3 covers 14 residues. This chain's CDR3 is CASSERRFEGKLFF. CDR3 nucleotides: TGTGCCAGCAGTGAGAGAAGGTTTGAAGGAAAACTGTTTTTT.

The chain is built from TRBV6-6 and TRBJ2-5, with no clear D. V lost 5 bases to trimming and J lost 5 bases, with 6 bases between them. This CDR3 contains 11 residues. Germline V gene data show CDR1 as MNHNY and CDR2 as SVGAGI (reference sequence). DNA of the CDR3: TGTGCCAGCAGTCCTAATGAGACCCAGTACTTC. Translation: CASSPNETQYF.

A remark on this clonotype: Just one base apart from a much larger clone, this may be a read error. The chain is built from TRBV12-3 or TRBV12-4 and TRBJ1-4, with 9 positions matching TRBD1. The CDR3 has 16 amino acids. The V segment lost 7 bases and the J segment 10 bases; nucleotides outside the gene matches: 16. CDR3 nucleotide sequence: TGTGCCAGCACCCCGGACAGGGGTCCCGGCTGGGGAAAACTGTTTTTT. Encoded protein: CASTPDRGPGWGKLFF.

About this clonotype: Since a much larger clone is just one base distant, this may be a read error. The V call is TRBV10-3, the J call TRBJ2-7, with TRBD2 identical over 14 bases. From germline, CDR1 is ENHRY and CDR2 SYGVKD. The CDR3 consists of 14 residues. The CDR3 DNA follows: TGTGCCGTCAGTGGGACTAGCGGGAGCTACGAGCAGTACTTC. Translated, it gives CAVSGTSGSYEQYF.

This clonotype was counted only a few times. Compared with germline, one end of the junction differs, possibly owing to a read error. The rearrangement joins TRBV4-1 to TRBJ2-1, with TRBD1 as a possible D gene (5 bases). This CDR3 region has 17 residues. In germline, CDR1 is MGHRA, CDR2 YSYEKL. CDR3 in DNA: TGCGCCAGCAACCAAGATTCAAGCTGGGGCCTCTACAATGAGCAGTTCTTC. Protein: CASNQDSSWGLYNEQFF.

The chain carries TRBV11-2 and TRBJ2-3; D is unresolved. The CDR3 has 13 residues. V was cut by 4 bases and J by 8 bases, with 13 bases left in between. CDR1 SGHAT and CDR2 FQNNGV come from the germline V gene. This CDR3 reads CASSSDRAGTQYF. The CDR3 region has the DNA TGTGCCAGCAGCTCCGATCGAGCAGGTACGCAGTATTTT.

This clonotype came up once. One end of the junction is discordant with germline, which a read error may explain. The CDR3: CASSLSSGTSGYEQHF. DNA for the CDR3: TGTGCCAGCAGTCTTAGCTCCGGGACTAGCGGTTACGAGCAGCACTTC. The chain carries TRBV11-1 and TRBJ2-7; 11 nucleotides align to TRBD2. Germline V gene data show CDR1 as SGHAT and CDR2 as FQDESV (reference sequence). The CDR3 length is 16 residues.

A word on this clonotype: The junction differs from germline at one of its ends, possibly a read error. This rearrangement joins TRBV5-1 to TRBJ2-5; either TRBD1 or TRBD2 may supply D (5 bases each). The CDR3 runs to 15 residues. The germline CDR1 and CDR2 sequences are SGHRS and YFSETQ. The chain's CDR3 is CASGLGEGRGETQYF. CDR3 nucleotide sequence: TGCGCCAGCGGCTTGGGTGAGGGGCGAGGGGAGACCCAGTACTTC.

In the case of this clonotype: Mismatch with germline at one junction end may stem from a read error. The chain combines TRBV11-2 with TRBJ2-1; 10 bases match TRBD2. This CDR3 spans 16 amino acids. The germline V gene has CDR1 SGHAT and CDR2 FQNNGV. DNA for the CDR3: TGTGCCAGTAGCTTACGGCGGACTAGCGGTTACAATAAGCAGTTCTTC. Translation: CASSLRRTSGYNKQFF.

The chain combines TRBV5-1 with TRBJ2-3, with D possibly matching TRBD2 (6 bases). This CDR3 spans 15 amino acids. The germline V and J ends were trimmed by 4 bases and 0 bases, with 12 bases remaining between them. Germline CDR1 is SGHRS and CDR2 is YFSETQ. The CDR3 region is CASSPRRGSTDTQYF. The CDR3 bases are TGCGCCAGCAGCCCCCGGCGGGGTAGCACAGATACGCAGTATTTT.

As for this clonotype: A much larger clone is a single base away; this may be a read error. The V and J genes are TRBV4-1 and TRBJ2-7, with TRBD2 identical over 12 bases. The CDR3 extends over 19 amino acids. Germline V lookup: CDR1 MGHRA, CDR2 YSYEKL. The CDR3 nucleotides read TGCGCCAGCGGCCAAGATCGGGCTAGCGGGAGGGCCCGGGAAGACGAGCAGTACTTC. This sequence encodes CASGQDRASGRAREDEQYF.

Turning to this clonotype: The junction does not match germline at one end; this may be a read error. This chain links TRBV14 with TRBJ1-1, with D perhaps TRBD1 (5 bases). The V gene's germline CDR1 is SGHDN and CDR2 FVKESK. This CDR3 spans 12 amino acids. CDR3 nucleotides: TGTGCCAGCGGGGACGGTAACACTGGAGCTTTCTTT. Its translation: CASGDGNTGAFF.

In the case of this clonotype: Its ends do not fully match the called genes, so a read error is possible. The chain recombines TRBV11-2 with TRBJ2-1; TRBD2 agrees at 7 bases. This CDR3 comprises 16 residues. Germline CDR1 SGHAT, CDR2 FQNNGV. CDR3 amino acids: CASSYHGTNGSNEQSF. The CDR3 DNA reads TGTGCCAGCAGCTACCACGGGACTAACGGTAGCAATGAGCAGTCCTTC.

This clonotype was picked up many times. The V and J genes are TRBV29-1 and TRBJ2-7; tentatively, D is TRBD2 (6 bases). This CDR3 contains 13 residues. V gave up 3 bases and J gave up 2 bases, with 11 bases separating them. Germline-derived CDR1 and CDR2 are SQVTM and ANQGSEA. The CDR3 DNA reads TGCAGCGTTGATCTAGCGCCTACCTACGAGCAGTACTTC. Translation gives CSVDLAPTYEQYF.

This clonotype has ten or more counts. The CDR3 is CASEKGGAGELFF. In DNA form, the CDR3 reads TGTGCCAGCGAGAAAGGGGGAGCCGGGGAGCTGTTTTTT. The rearrangement joins TRBV28 to TRBJ2-2, with D possibly TRBD1 on 6 matching bases. CDR1 is MDHEN, CDR2 SYDVKM, per germline. With 8 bases removed from V and 6 bases from J, the gap between germline ends came to 13 bases. This CDR3 is 13 amino acids long.

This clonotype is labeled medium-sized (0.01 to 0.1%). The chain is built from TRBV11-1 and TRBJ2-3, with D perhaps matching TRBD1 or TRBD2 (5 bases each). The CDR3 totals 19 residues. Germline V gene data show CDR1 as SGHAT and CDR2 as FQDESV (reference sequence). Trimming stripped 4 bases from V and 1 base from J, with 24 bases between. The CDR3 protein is CASSSGGSSVGARTDTQYF. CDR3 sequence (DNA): TGTGCCAGCAGCTCTGGGGGAAGCTCTGTTGGAGCCCGCACAGATACGCAGTATTTT.

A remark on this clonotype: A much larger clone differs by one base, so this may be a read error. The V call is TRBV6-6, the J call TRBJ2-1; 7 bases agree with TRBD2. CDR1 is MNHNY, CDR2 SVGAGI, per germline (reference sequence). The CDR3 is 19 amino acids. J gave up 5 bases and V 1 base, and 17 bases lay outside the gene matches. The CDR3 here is CASSYFRLSGGRGHNEQFF. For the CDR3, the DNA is TGTGCCAGCAGTTACTTCAGGCTATCGGGAGGCCGGGGCCACAATGAGCAGTTCTTC.

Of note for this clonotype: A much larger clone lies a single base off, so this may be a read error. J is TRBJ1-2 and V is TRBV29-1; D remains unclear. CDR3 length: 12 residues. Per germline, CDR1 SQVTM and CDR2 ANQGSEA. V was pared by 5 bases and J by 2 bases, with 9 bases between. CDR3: CSVPETNYGYTF. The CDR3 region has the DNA TGCAGCGTTCCGGAGACCAACTATGGCTACACCTTC.

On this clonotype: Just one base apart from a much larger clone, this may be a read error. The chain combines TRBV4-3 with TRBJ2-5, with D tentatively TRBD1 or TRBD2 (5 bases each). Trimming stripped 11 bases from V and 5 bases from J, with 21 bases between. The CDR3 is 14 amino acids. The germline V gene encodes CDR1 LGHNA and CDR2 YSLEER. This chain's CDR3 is CAGARERVRETQYF. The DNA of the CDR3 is TGCGCCGGGGCCAGGGAGAGGGTGAGGGAGACCCAGTACTTC.

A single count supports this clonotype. The CDR3: CARRDSSTDTQYF. CDR3 in DNA: TGTGCCAGGCGGGACTCAAGCACAGATACGCAGTATTTT. This chain uses TRBV6-1 with TRBJ2-3; maybe TRBD2 (6 bases). The V end was cut by 9 bases, the J end by 0 bases, with 10 bases between. There are 13 residues in the CDR3. Germline values: CDR1 MNHNS, CDR2 SASEGT.

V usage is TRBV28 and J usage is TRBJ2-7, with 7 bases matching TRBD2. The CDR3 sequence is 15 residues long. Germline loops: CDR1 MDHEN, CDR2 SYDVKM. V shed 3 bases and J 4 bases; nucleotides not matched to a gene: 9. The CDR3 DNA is TGTGCCAGCAGTTTTGTGGGGGAGGGCCTGTACGAGCAGTACTTC. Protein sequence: CASSFVGEGLYEQYF.

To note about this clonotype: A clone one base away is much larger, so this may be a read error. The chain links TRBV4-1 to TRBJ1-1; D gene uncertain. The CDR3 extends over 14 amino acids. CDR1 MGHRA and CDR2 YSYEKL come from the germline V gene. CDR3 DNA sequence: TGCGCCAGCAGCCAAGGTTTTCTCCGGACTGGAGCTTTCTTT. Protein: CASSQGFLRTGAFF.